Included here is one TCR beta chain sequence, with context. The antigen is not known. This CDR3 contains 14 residues. V gave up 4 bases and J gave up 1 base, with 11 bases separating them. The germline gives CDR1 SQVTM, CDR2 ANQGSEA. RNA, once extracted, was reverse transcribed into cDNA for use as the sequencing template. Using immunoSEQ multiplex PCR, the repertoire was profiled, and TCRdb retains in-frame clones only, with some absent. The sample has under 200,000 clones, 55% to 75% seen once. The data were obtained in a study of CD8+ T cells in alopecia areata. Whole-study context: Treated patients swallowed 5 to 10 mg of oral tofacitinib twice daily. Study-level findings and limits: With tofacitinib ongoing, many expanded lesional clones persisted in both scalp and blood. Tofacitinib significantly decreased scalp clonality and expanded CD8+ clones among top 100.

The treatment is: oral pan-JAK inhibitor, 5-10 mg twice daily. The V call is TRBV29-1, the J call TRBJ2-1; D gene uncertain. The TCR was taken from a human donor with alopecia areata. The sequences come from CD4+ T cells sorted from blood, collected at week 4, from a patient treated with tofacitinib. In nucleotides, the CDR3 is TGCAGCGTTGGTCGGGCAGATTCCTACAATGAGCAGTTCTTC. Translation gives CSVGRADSYNEQFF.